These 13 T cell receptor beta chains came from one sample sequenced in a study of T cell responses to AZD1222 COVID-19 vaccine. Here immunoSEQ multiplex PCR was the method, and the copy in TCRdb shows in-frame clones only, minus some. The data contain nearly 110,000 clones, roughly 90% of them singletons. The sequencing here drew on peripheral blood, taken on day 0 of AZD1222 vaccination. All receptors derive from an adult in good health.

V gene TRBV4-1 combines with J gene TRBJ2-7; 10 nucleotides agree with TRBD2. Germline-derived CDR1 and CDR2 are MGHRA and YSYEKL. Losses at the gene ends were 4 bases for V and 1 base for J; bases not matched to a gene: 4. The CDR3 runs to 15 residues. For the CDR3, the DNA is TGCGCCAGCAGCCTAGGACTAGCGGTATCCTACGAGCAGTACTTC. This sequence encodes CASSLGLAVSYEQYF.

The DNA for the CDR3 is TGCGCCAGCAGCCTCATCGGGACAGGGAATAACGAGCAGTACTTC. This sequence encodes CASSLIGTGNNEQYF. The chain carries TRBV4-1 and TRBJ2-7, with TRBD1 identical over 9 bases. The CDR3 runs to 15 residues. The V segment lost 4 bases and the J segment 5 bases; nucleotides outside the gene matches: 9. Germline values: CDR1 MGHRA, CDR2 YSYEKL.

This chain links TRBV7-3 with TRBJ2-2; 7 bases agree with TRBD1. The ends lost 4 bases at V and 4 bases at J; junction bases unmatched: 3. CDR1 SGHTA and CDR2 FQGTGA come from the germline V gene. The CDR3 runs 14 residues. This CDR3 reads CASSWTGGTGELFF. In DNA form, the CDR3 reads TGTGCCAGCAGCTGGACAGGTGGCACCGGGGAGCTGTTTTTT.

The rearrangement joins TRBV19 to TRBJ1-5; TRBD1 matches at 7 bases. The CDR3 totals 14 residues. CDR1 is LNHDA and CDR2 is SQIVND in the germline V gene (reference sequence). The ends lost 4 bases at V and 5 bases at J; junction bases unmatched: 5. The CDR3 DNA reads TGTGCCAGTAGTACGCAGGGGGAGGATCAGCCCCAGCATTTT. The encoded protein is CASSTQGEDQPQHF.

Only a few counts were recorded for this clone. This chain uses TRBV6-6 with TRBJ2-1; 7 bases line up with TRBD2. V shed 4 bases, J shed 9 bases, and the junction held 9 bases outside the gene matches. The CDR3 sequence is 14 residues long. The germline CDR1 and CDR2 sequences are MNHNY and SVGAGI (reference sequence). This CDR3 reads CASSLPGGVGEQFF. The CDR3 coding sequence is TGTGCCAGCAGTTTGCCGGGAGGTGTAGGTGAGCAGTTCTTC.

This chain joins TRBV27 and TRBJ1-5; perhaps TRBD1 as D (5 bases). Germline loops: CDR1 MNHEY, CDR2 SMNVEV (reference sequence). The CDR3 loop spans 14 amino acids. Trimming left V 6 bases short and J 2 bases short, with 11 bases between. CDR3 protein: CASRGGVGNQPQHF. CDR3 DNA sequence: TGTGCCAGCAGGGGGGGGGTGGGCAATCAGCCCCAGCATTTT.

The genes are TRBV4-1 and TRBJ1-2; D is possibly TRBD1 (6 bases). The V end was cut by 4 bases, the J end by 3 bases, with 12 bases between. CDR1 and CDR2 (germline): MGHRA, YSYEKL. The CDR3 loop spans 14 amino acids. The CDR3 spells CASSPRTEHYGYTF. In DNA, the CDR3 is TGCGCCAGCAGCCCGCGGACAGAACACTATGGCTACACCTTC.

The chain carries TRBV28 and TRBJ1-1; D uncertain. V lost 2 bases to trimming and J lost 4 bases, with 5 bases between them. This CDR3 has 12 residues. Germline CDR1 reads MDHEN; CDR2 reads SYDVKM. CDR3 sequence: CASSLRFTEAFF. The CDR3, as DNA: TGTGCCAGCAGTTTAAGGTTCACTGAAGCTTTCTTT.

This chain joins TRBV5-1 and TRBJ1-2, with D possibly being TRBD1 (6 bases). Looked up from germline, CDR1 is SGHRS and CDR2 is YFSETQ. The CDR3 consists of 16 residues. Trimming removed 0 bases at V and 4 bases at J, with 16 bases between. The CDR3 region has the DNA TGCGCCAGCAGCTTGGTACCCAGGCCAGGGGCCTATGGCTACACCTTC. Translated, it gives CASSLVPRPGAYGYTF. The full variable domain, completed using reference TRBV5-1 and TRBJ1-2, is KAGVTQTPRYLIKTRGQQVTLSCSPISGHRSVSWYQQTPGQGLQFLFEYFSETQRNKGNFPGRFSGRQFSNSRSEMNVSTLELGDSALYLCASSLVPRPGAYGYTFGSGTRLTVV.

The chain links TRBV19 to TRBJ1-2, with 9 positions matching TRBD1. CDR3 size: 13 residues. Germline CDR1 and CDR2: LNHDA and SQIVND (reference sequence). V lost 7 bases and J lost 5; bases outside the gene matches: 5. The CDR3 DNA follows: TGTGCCAGTACTCCCGGGACAGGGTATGGCTACACCTTC. Amino acid sequence: CASTPGTGYGYTF.

The V call is TRBV5-4, the J call TRBJ2-1; 7 nucleotides match TRBD2. The CDR3 has 15 residues. CDR1 and CDR2 from the germline V gene are SGHNT and YYREEE (reference sequence). The V segment lost 2 bases and the J segment 4 bases; nucleotides outside the gene matches: 6. CDR3 DNA sequence: TGTGCCAGCAGCTTTTCGGCGGGAGAGTACAATGAGCAGTTCTTC. This encodes CASSFSAGEYNEQFF.

V gene TRBV11-2 combines with J gene TRBJ2-3, with 8 bases lining up with TRBD2. V lost 2 bases to trimming and J lost 7 bases; unmatched junction nucleotides: 14. The germline V gene has CDR1 SGHAT and CDR2 FQNNGV. The CDR3 contains 17 residues. This CDR3 reads CASSLFDPAGVRNTQYF. As DNA, the CDR3 is TGTGCCAGCAGCTTATTCGACCCAGCGGGAGTTAGGAATACGCAGTATTTT.

The V and J genes are TRBV5-1 and TRBJ2-5; maybe TRBD2 (6 bases). The length of the CDR3 is 15 residues. Looked up from germline, CDR1 is SGHRS and CDR2 is YFSETQ. V lost 3 bases and J lost 11, with 23 bases in between. As DNA, the CDR3 is TGCGCCAGCAGCTGGGGCGGTCTAGCGAGTACGGAACAGTACTTC. Its protein is CASSWGGLASTEQYF.